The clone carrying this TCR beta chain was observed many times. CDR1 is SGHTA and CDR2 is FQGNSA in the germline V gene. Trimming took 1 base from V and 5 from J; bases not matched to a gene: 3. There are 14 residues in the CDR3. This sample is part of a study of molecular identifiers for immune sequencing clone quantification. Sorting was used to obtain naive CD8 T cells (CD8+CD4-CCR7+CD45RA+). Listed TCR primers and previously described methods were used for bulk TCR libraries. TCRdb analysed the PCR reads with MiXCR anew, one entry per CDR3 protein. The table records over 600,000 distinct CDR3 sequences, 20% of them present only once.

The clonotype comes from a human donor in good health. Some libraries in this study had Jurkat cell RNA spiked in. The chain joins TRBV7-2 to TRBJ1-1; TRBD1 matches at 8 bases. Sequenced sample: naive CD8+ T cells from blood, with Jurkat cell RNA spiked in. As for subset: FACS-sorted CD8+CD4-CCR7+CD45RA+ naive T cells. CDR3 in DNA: TGTGCCAGCAGCTTAGAGACAGGGGTTACTGAAGCTTTCTTT. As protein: CASSLETGVTEAFF.